A single sample is the source of the 22 T cell receptor beta chains below, sequenced in a study of cytomegalovirus exposure and HLA in healthy donors. PCR involved 60 Vbeta and 13 Jbeta primers. Sequencing was performed with immunoSEQ multiplex PCR; in TCRdb, only in-frame clones are kept and a portion is missing. The repertoire has more than 60,000 clones, 74% of them found once; the top ten carry approximately 9%. Material for sequencing was PBMCs. The receptors were sampled from a man aged 40-49 years in good health and CMV-seropositive.

This sequence joins TRBV7-2 and TRBJ1-1; tentative D call: TRBD1 (5 bases). V gave up 0 bases and J gave up 7 bases, with 12 bases separating them. From germline, CDR1 is SGHTA and CDR2 FQGNSA. The length of the CDR3 is 14 residues. CDR3: CASSLAWGRGEAFF. The CDR3 coding sequence is TGTGCCAGCAGCTTAGCGTGGGGGAGGGGTGAAGCTTTCTTT.

In its sample, this clone was seen once. The chain has TRBV19 and TRBJ1-1; D may be TRBD1 (6 bases). Germline CDR1 is LNHDA and CDR2 is SQIVND (reference sequence). V dropped 5 bases and J dropped 4 bases, with 14 bases sitting between them. The CDR3 runs to 14 residues. CDR3 region: CASSHRESSTEAFF. The CDR3 nucleotides read TGTGCCAGTAGTCACAGGGAGAGTAGCACTGAAGCTTTCTTT.

The gene calls are TRBV2 and TRBJ1-4; TRBD1 is a possible D gene (6 bases). V was clipped by 1 base and J by 8 bases, with 17 bases between them. CDR1 is SNHLY, CDR2 FYNNEI, per germline. The CDR3 loop spans 16 amino acids. The CDR3 sequence: CASSEGGRGMGEKLFF. CDR3 bases: TGTGCCAGCAGTGAAGGGGGTAGGGGGATGGGCGAAAAACTGTTTTTT.

V usage is TRBV30 and J usage is TRBJ2-1; D is uncertain. Germline V gene sequence: CDR1 GTSNPN, CDR2 SVGIG (reference sequence). CDR3 size: 12 residues. V lost 1 base, J lost 6 bases, and 7 bases lay in between. This chain's CDR3 is CAWSERPNEQFF. CDR3 nucleotide sequence: TGTGCCTGGAGTGAGCGCCCCAATGAGCAGTTCTTC.

V usage is TRBV4-1 and J usage is TRBJ1-3; D possibly corresponds to TRBD1 (5 bases). The CDR3 loop spans 16 amino acids. Germline assignment: CDR1 MGHRA and CDR2 YSYEKL. Trimming stripped 2 bases from V and 4 bases from J, with 15 bases between. CDR3 sequence: CASSQPRAGRGNTIYF. The CDR3 region has the DNA TGCGCCAGCAGCCAACCCAGGGCGGGGAGGGGAAACACCATATATTTT.

For the CDR3, the DNA is TGTGCCAGCACCCGGACAGGGGTGAACACTGAAGCTTTCTTT. Protein sequence: CASTRTGVNTEAFF. The chain couples TRBV27 to TRBJ1-1; 9 bases match TRBD1. Germline CDR1 MNHEY, CDR2 SMNVEV (reference sequence). Germline trimming cut 7 bases from V and 0 bases from J; bases unmatched to any gene: 3. The length of the CDR3 is 14 residues.

There are a few counts of this clone. The V call is TRBV2, the J call TRBJ2-7; 7 nucleotides line up with TRBD2. Germline trimming cut 4 bases from V and 4 bases from J; bases unmatched to any gene: 4. CDR1 is SNHLY and CDR2 is FYNNEI in the germline V gene. The CDR3 loop spans 13 amino acids. The CDR3 spells CASSGGSLYEQYF. The DNA of the CDR3 is TGTGCCAGCAGTGGCGGGAGCTTGTACGAGCAGTACTTC.

The genes are TRBV14 and TRBJ2-6; tentative D call: TRBD1 (5 bases). Germline lookup yields CDR1 SGHDN and CDR2 FVKESK. The CDR3 has 16 amino acids. Trimming cost V 0 bases and J 4 bases, with 10 bases left between them. CDR3 protein: CASSQDLGLGANVLTF. In DNA, the CDR3 is TGTGCCAGCAGCCAAGATCTGGGGCTGGGGGCCAACGTCCTGACTTTC. The full variable domain, rest sourced from reference TRBV14 and TRBJ2-6, is EAGVTQFPSHSVIEKGQTVTLRCDPISGHDNLYWYRRVMGKEIKFLLHFVKESKQDESGMPNNRFLAERTGGTYSTLKVQPAELEDSGVYFCASSQDLGLGANVLTFGAGSRLTVL.

As DNA, the CDR3 is TGTGCCAGCAGCGCCGGGACAGGGGCGGGTAATGAGCAGTTCTTC. This encodes CASSAGTGAGNEQFF. V gene TRBV2 combines with J gene TRBJ2-1, with TRBD1 matching 10 bases. In germline, CDR1 is SNHLY, CDR2 FYNNEI. Trimming removed 6 bases from V and 7 bases from J; junction bases left unmatched: 9. This CDR3 contains 15 residues.

The rearrangement joins TRBV7-2 to TRBJ2-3; perhaps TRBD2 as D (5 bases). This CDR3 is built from 15 residues. Germline CDR1 is SGHTA and CDR2 is FQGNSA. Trimming stripped 0 bases from V and 3 bases from J, with 10 bases between. In DNA, the CDR3 is TGTGCCAGCAGCTTAGCACTAGGTATGACAGATACGCAGTATTTT. This encodes CASSLALGMTDTQYF.

The genes are TRBV6-6 and TRBJ1-5; 10 bases are shared with TRBD1. The CDR3 length is 15 residues. V trimming: 6 bases; J trimming: 5 bases; junction bases outside the gene matches: 7. Germline V gene lookup returns CDR1 MNHNY and CDR2 SVGAGI (reference sequence). CDR3 sequence reads: CASSHRDRGYQPQHF. The DNA for the CDR3 is TGTGCCAGCAGCCACCGGGACAGGGGATATCAGCCCCAGCATTTT.

This rearrangement joins TRBV5-1 to TRBJ1-2; 8 nucleotides align to TRBD1. Trimming at V came to 3 bases and at J to 4 bases, leaving 2 bases not matched to a gene. Per the germline V gene, CDR1 is SGHRS and CDR2 is YFSETQ. CDR3 length equals 13 residues. The CDR3 DNA follows: TGCGCCAGCAGCTCGGGACAGGTCTATGGCTACACCTTC. Protein product: CASSSGQVYGYTF.

The rearrangement links TRBV6-5 to TRBJ1-2; no definite D call. Trimming left V 0 bases short and J 2 bases short, with 10 bases between. This CDR3 is built from 15 residues. CDR1 is MNHEY, CDR2 SVGAGI, per germline. CDR3 loop: CASSYSTSANYGYTF. CDR3 DNA sequence: TGTGCCAGCAGTTACTCGACATCGGCCAACTATGGCTACACCTTC.

The chain joins TRBV5-1 to TRBJ2-3; 12 nucleotides align to TRBD2. The CDR3 extends over 18 amino acids. CDR1 is SGHRS, CDR2 YFSETQ, per germline. The J segment lost 0 bases and the V segment lost 4 bases, leaving 9 bases of the junction unmatched. CDR3 in amino acids: CASSALAGGISSTDTQYF. CDR3 bases: TGCGCCAGCAGCGCACTAGCGGGGGGAATCTCTAGCACAGATACGCAGTATTTT.

This chain links TRBV28 with TRBJ2-1; 11 nucleotides line up with TRBD2. Per the germline V gene, CDR1 is MDHEN and CDR2 is SYDVKM. This CDR3 has 16 amino acids. V gave up 5 bases and J gave up 4 bases; unmatched junction bases: 7. DNA for the CDR3: TGTGCCAGCAGTCTACCGACTAGCGGGGTTTACAATGAGCAGTTCTTC. Translated, it gives CASSLPTSGVYNEQFF.

This chain uses TRBV7-2 with TRBJ2-4; perhaps TRBD1 as D (6 bases). The CDR3 length is 16 residues. V lost 3 bases and J lost 0, with 12 bases in between. In germline, CDR1 is SGHTA, CDR2 FQGNSA. CDR3 bases: TGTGCCAGCAGCTTTACTCAGGGGTCAGCCAAAAACATTCAGTACTTC. It codes for CASSFTQGSAKNIQYF.

V and J are TRBV5-1 and TRBJ2-2, with D possibly TRBD1 on 6 matching bases. The CDR3 extends over 14 amino acids. The germline V gene encodes CDR1 SGHRS and CDR2 YFSETQ. Trimming shortened V by 4 bases and J by 1 base, and 8 bases separated the two germline ends. Here the CDR3 reads CASSTTGNTGELFF. CDR3 sequence (DNA): TGCGCCAGCAGCACGACAGGGAACACCGGGGAGCTGTTTTTT.

The chain combines TRBV6-4 with TRBJ2-1, with TRBD2 matching 10 bases. J was trimmed by 7 bases and V by 3 bases; bases with no gene match: 6. CDR3 length equals 15 residues. Germline V CDR1 and CDR2: MRHNA, SNTAGT. The CDR3 sequence is CASSEVAGGANEQFF. The CDR3 region has the DNA TGTGCCAGCAGTGAGGTAGCGGGAGGTGCTAATGAGCAGTTCTTC.

The V call is TRBV9, the J call TRBJ2-1; 9 nucleotides match TRBD2. This CDR3 has 15 amino acids. Germline loops: CDR1 SGDLS, CDR2 YYNGEE. Unmatched junction bases numbered 8, after V lost 6 bases and J lost 4 bases. The CDR3: CASNRGGAGYNEQFF. The CDR3 nucleotides are TGTGCCAGCAACCGCGGGGGGGCGGGTTACAATGAGCAGTTCTTC.

The rearrangement uses TRBV9 and TRBJ2-1; 7 bases map to TRBD2. The V gene's germline CDR1 is SGDLS and CDR2 YYNGEE. The CDR3 is 17 residues long. Germline trimming cut 1 base from V and 7 bases from J; bases unmatched to any gene: 14. The CDR3 sequence is CASSVHFGAVGGNEQFF. In nucleotides, the CDR3 is TGTGCCAGCAGCGTACACTTCGGGGCAGTGGGGGGGAATGAGCAGTTCTTC.

The rearrangement links TRBV7-2 to TRBJ2-5; D is possibly TRBD1 (6 bases). Trimming pared 5 bases from V and 6 bases from J, leaving 19 bases between. Per germline, CDR1 SGHTA and CDR2 FQGNSA. The CDR3 runs to 15 residues. The CDR3 DNA is TGTGCCAGCAGCCCCAAGGACAGACCGCTGCAGACCCAGTACTTC. This encodes CASSPKDRPLQTQYF. The variable domain in full, completed from reference TRBV7-2 and TRBJ2-5, reads GAGVSQSPSNKVTEKGKDVELRCDPISGHTALYWYRQSLGQGLEFLIYFQGNSAPDKSGLPSDRFSAERTGGSVSTLTIQRTQQEDSAVYLCASSPKDRPLQTQYFGPGTRLLVL.

This chain connects TRBV27 to TRBJ2-3; 13 bases are a match to TRBD2. CDR3 length equals 15 residues. Trimming took 8 bases from V and 2 from J; bases not matched to a gene: 4. CDR1 is MNHEY and CDR2 is SMNVEV in the germline V gene (reference sequence). This CDR3 is CASRGLAGNTDTQYF. CDR3 nucleotide sequence: TGTGCCAGCCGGGGACTAGCGGGAAACACAGATACGCAGTATTTT.